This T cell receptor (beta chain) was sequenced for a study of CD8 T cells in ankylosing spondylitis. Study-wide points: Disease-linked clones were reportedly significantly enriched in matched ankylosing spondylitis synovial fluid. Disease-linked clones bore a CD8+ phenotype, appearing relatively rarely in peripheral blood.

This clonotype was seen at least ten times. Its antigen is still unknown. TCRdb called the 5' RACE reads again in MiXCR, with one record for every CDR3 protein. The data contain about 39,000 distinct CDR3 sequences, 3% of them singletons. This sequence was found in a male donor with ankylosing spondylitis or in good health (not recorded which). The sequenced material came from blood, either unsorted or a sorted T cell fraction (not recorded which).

Here the CDR3 reads CASSVGSSGALQETQYF. The CDR3 DNA reads TGTGCCAGCAGCGTAGGATCTAGCGGGGCCCTCCAAGAGACCCAGTACTTC. The chain joins TRBV9 to TRBJ2-5; 9 nucleotides align to TRBD2. The CDR3 totals 17 residues. Germline assignment: CDR1 SGDLS and CDR2 YYNGEE. V lost 0 bases and J lost 1; bases outside the gene matches: 7.